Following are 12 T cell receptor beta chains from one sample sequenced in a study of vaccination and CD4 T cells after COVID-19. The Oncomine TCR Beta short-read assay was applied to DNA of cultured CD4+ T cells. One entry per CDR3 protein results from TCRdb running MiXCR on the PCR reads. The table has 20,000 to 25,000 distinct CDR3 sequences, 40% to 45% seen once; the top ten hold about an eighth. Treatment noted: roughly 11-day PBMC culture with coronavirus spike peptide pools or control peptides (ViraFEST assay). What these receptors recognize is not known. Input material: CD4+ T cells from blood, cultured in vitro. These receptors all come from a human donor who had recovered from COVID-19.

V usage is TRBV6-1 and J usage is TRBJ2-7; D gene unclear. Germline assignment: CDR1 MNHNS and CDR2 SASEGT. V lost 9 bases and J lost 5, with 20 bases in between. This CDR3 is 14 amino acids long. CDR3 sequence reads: CASNNLEDQHEQYF. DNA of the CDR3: TGTGCCAGTAATAACCTAGAAGACCAGCACGAGCAGTACTTC.

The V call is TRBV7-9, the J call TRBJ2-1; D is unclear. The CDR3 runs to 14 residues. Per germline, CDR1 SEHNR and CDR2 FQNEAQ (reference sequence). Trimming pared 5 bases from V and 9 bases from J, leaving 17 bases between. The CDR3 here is CASSVGFPTSEQFF. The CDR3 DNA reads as TGTGCCAGCAGCGTTGGCTTTCCCACGAGTGAGCAGTTCTTC.

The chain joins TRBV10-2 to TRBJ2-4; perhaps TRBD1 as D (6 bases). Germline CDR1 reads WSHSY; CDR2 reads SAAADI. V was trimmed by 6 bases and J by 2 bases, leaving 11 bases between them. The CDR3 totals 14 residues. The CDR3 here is CASRIGGTKNIQYF. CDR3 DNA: TGCGCCAGCAGGATAGGGGGAACCAAAAACATTCAGTACTTC.

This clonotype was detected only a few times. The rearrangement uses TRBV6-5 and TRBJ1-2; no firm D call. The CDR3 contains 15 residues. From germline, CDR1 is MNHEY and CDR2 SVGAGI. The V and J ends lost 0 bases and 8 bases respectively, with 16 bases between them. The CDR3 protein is CASSYSTLGRGGYTF. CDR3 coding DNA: TGTGCCAGCAGTTACTCGACTCTCGGGCGTGGGGGCTACACCTTC.

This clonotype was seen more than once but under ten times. This CDR3 reads CASRGVFRNTIYF. CDR3 coding DNA: TGTGCCAGCAGAGGGGTATTCCGGAACACCATATATTTT. This chain connects TRBV12-3 or TRBV12-4 to TRBJ1-3; D is perhaps TRBD1 (5 bases). Trimming removed 6 bases at V and 7 bases at J, with 13 bases between. CDR3 length equals 13 residues.

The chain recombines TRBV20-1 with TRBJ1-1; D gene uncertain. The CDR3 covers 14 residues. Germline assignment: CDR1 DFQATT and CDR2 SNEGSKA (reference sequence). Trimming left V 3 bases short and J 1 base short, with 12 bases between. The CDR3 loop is CSASKTFSNTEAFF. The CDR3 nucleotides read TGCAGTGCTAGTAAGACCTTTTCGAACACTGAAGCTTTCTTT.

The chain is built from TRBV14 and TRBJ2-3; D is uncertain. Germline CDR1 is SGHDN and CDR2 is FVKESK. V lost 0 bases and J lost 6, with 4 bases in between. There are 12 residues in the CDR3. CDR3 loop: CASSQDWDTQYF. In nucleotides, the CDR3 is TGTGCCAGCAGCCAAGATTGGGATACGCAGTATTTT.

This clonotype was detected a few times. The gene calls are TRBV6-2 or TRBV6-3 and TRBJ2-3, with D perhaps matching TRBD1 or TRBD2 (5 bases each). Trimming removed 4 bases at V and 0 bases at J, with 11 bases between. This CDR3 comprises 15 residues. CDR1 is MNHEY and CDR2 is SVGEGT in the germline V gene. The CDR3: CASSFGTESTDTQYF. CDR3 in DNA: TGTGCCAGCAGTTTCGGGACCGAAAGCACAGATACGCAGTATTTT.

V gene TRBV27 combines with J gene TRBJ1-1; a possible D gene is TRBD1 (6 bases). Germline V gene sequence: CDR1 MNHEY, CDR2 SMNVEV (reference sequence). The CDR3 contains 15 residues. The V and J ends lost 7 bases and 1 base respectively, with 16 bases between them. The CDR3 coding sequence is TGTGCCAGCACCCCCTCCGGACAGAGGAACACTGAAGCTTTCTTT. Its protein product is CASTPSGQRNTEAFF.

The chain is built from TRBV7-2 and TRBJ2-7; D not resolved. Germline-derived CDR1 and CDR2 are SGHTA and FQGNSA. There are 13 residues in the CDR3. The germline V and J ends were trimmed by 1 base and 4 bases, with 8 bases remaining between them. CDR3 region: CASSLERIYEQYF. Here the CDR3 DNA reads TGTGCCAGCAGCTTAGAACGGATATACGAGCAGTACTTC. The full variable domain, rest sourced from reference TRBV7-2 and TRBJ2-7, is GAGVSQSPSNKVTEKGKDVELRCDPISGHTALYWYRQSLGQGLEFLIYFQGNSAPDKSGLPSDRFSAERTGGSVSTLTIQRTQQEDSAVYLCASSLERIYEQYFGPGTRLTVT.

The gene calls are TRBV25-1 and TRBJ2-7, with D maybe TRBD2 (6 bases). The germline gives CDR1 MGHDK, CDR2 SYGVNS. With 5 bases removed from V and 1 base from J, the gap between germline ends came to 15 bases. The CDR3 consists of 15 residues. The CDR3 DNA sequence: TGTGCCAGCAGTCACCCGGGGGTCTTTTCCTACGAGCAGTACTTC. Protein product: CASSHPGVFSYEQYF.

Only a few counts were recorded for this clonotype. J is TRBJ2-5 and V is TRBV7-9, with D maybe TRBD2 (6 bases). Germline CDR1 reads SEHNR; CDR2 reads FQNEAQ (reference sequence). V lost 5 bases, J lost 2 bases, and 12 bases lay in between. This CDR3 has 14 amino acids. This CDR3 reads CASSLGTPQETQYF. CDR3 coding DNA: TGTGCCAGCAGCCTAGGGACTCCGCAAGAGACCCAGTACTTC.